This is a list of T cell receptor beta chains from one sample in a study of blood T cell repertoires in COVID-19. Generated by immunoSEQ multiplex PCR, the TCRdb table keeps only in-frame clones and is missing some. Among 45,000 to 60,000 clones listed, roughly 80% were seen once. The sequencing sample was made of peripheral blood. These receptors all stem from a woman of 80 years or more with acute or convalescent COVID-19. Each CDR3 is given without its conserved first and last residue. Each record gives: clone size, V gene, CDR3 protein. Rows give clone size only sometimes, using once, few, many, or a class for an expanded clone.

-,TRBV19,ASSTVSNQPQH
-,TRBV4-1,ASSQQVVDNEQF
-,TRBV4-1,ASSIGQASYNEQF
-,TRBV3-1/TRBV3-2,ASSPRQGGGYT
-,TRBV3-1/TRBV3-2,ASSQADYGYT
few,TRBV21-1,ASSSRGAVDNEQF
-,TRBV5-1,ASSPTRLDQETQY
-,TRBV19,ASSSPPDNSPLH
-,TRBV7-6,ASSQQAYQETQY
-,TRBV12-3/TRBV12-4,ASSLGSSYEQY
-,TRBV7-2,ASSLGPAGSYNEQF
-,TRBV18,ASSPPEGAVTEAF
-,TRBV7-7,ASSQDRGTDTQY
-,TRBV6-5,ASRDREVEKLF
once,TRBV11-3,ASSLRAQAQ
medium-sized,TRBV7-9,ASSWGGREAF
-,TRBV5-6,ASSFRDRGSNEKLF
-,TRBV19,ASNPRPRVPGANVLT
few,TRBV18,ASSPTMTGNTEAF
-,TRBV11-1,ASSRDSHLINIQY
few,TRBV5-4,ASSLDGDYGYT
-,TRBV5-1,ASSQRLQTGSTDTQY
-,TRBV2,ASRTKPGLKDSPLH
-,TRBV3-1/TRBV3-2,ASSQEGRMGL
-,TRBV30,AWSRETQY
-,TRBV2,ASSPEVAANTEAF
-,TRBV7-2,ASSLSGGAAGELF
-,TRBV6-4,ASSDSNPSGVYQPQH
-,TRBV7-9,ASSLSGGREDTEAF
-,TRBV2,ASKGTGGNNQPQH
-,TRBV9,ASSVREQISPLH